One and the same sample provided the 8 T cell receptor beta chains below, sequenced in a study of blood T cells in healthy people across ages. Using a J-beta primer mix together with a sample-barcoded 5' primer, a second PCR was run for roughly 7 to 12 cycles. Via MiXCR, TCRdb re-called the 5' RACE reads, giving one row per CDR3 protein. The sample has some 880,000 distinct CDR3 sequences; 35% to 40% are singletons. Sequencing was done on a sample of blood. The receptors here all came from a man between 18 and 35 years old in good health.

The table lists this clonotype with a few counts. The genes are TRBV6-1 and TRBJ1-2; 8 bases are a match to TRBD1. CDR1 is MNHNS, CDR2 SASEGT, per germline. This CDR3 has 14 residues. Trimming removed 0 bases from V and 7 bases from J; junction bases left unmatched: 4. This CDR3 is CASSEAGTGGGYTF. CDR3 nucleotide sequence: TGTGCCAGCAGTGAAGCTGGTACAGGGGGTGGCTACACCTTC.

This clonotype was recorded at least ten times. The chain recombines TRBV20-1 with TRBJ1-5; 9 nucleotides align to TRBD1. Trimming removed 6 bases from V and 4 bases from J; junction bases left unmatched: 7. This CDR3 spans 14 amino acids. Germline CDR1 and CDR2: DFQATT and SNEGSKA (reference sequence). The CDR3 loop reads CSAEATGGNQPQHF. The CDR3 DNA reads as TGCAGTGCCGAGGCGACAGGGGGTAATCAGCCCCAGCATTTT.

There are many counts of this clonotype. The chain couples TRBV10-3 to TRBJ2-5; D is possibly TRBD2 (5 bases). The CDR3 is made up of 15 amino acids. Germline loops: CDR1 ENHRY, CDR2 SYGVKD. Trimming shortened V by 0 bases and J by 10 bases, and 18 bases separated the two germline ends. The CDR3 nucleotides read TGTGCCATCAGTGAGTCGCCGGGATCTAACGGGGACCAGTACTTC. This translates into CAISESPGSNGDQYF.

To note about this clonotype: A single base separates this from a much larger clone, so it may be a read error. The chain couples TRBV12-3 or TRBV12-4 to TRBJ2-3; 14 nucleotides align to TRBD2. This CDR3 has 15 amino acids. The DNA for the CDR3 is TGTGTCAGCAGCCGGGGACTAGCGGGGGAGGATACGCAGTATTTT. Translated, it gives CVSSRGLAGEDTQYF.

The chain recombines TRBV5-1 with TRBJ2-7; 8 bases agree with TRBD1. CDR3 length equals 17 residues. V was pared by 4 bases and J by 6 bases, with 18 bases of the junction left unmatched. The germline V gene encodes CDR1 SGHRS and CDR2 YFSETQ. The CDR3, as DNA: TGCGCCAGCAGCCTCCAAGCCTTGACAGGGGCCAGTTCCGAGCAGTACTTC. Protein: CASSLQALTGASSEQYF.

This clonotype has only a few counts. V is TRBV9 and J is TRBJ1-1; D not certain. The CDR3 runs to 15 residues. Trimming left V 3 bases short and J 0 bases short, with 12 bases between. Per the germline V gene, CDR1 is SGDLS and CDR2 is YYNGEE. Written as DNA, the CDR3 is TGTGCCAGCAGCGCAAGAAAAGAGCTGAACACTGAAGCTTTCTTT. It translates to CASSARKELNTEAFF.

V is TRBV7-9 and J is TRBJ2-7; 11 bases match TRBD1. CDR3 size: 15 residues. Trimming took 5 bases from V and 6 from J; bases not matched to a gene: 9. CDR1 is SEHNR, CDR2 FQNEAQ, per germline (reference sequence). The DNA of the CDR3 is TGTGCCAGCAGCCCCGGACAGGGGGCAAATATCGAGCAGTACTTC. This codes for CASSPGQGANIEQYF.

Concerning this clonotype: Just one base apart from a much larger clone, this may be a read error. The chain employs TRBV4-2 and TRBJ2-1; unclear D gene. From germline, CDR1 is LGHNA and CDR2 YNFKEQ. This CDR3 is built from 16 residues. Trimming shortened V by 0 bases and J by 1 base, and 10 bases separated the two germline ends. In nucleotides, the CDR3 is TGTGCCAGCAGCCAAGAAGTGGCCCAATCCTACAATGAGCAGTTCTTC. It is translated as CASSQEVAQSYNEQFF.